The 17 T cell receptor beta chains below come from one sample, sequenced in a study of beta chain features in type 1 diabetes (dated 2018 in TCRdb). Study-level results and caveats: Type 1 diabetes patients showed a moderate but significant shortening of TCRB CDR3 length in all four CD4+ subsets.

Antigen specificity for these receptors is unknown. To prepare the library, the immunoSEQ multiplex PCR assay was applied. The entire isolated RNA was reverse transcribed using the High Capacity cDNA Reverse Transcription Kit, and thus expressed TCRB transcripts were sequenced. TCRdb re-hosts the immuneACCESS table, in-frame sequences only. Its copies lack some clones; in the studies checked, an unresolved V gene accounts for under half of them, and the cause for the rest is not known. This sample comprises around 340,000 clones, approximately 9.9% of them detected only once. Together, the top ten hold approximately 1% of the sample. The sample comprised central memory CD4+ T cells from blood. The receptors originated from a man aged 25 to 40 with type 1 diabetes.

The DNA for the CDR3 is TGCGCCAGCAGCCAAGAGAACAGGGGGTCCGGAGAGACCCAGTACTTC. The encoded protein is CASSQENRGSGETQYF. V and J are TRBV4-1 and TRBJ2-5; 8 nucleotides match TRBD1. The J segment lost 4 bases and the V segment lost 0 bases, leaving 7 bases of the junction unmatched. The CDR3 has 16 residues. Per germline, CDR1 MGHRA and CDR2 YSYEKL.

This clone came up many times. A read error may produce the germline difference seen at one junction end. This chain uses TRBV5-1 with TRBJ2-5; the D is unclear. CDR1 and CDR2 from the germline V gene are SGHRS and YFSETQ. CDR3 length: 17 amino acids. The CDR3 DNA sequence: TGCGCCAGCAGACCAGCCGCAGGAAAGAACCTTTACGAGGCGGTACACTTC. As protein: CASRPAAGKNLYEAVHF. Looking up the rest from reference TRBV5-1 and TRBJ2-5 gives the full variable domain: KAGVTQTPRYLIKTRGQQVTLSCSPISGHRSVSWYQQTPGQGLQFLFEYFSETQRNKGNFPGRFSGRQFSNSRSEMNVSTLELGDSALYLCASRPAAGKNLYEAVHFGPGTRLLVL.

The rearrangement joins TRBV5-4 to TRBJ2-3; 8 nucleotides align to TRBD2. Germline V gives CDR1 SGHNT, CDR2 YYREEE (reference sequence). CDR3 length: 15 amino acids. V was pared by 0 bases and J by 5 bases, with 5 bases of the junction left unmatched. The CDR3 DNA is TGTGCCAGCAGCTTGGCTAGCGCGGGAGGAGATACGCAGTATTTT. This sequence encodes CASSLASAGGDTQYF.

V is TRBV30 and J is TRBJ1-1, with 8 nucleotides matching TRBD1. The CDR3 length is 12 residues. Germline CDR1 and CDR2: GTSNPN and SVGIG (reference sequence). V was clipped by 3 bases and J by 8 bases; unmatched bases: 5. The CDR3 DNA follows: TGTGCCTGGAGCGGACAGGGCGGAGAAGCTTTCTTT. It yields the protein CAWSGQGGEAFF. The variable domain in full, with the rest retrieved from reference TRBV30 and TRBJ1-1, is SQTIHQWPATLVQPVGSPLSLECTVEGTSNPNLYWYRQAAGRGLQLLFYSVGIGQISSEVPQNLSASRPQDRQFILSSKKLLLSDSGFYLCAWSGQGGEAFFGQGTRLTVV.

The rearrangement links TRBV7-2 to TRBJ2-7; D ambiguous. CDR3 size: 11 residues. Between the trimmed V and J ends, which lost 5 bases and 5 bases, there was a span of 7 bases. Germline CDR1 SGHTA, CDR2 FQGNSA. CDR3 protein: CASSPQNEQYF. The CDR3 DNA reads TGTGCCAGCAGCCCTCAAAACGAGCAGTACTTC.

The table lists this clone with a few counts. The chain joins TRBV10-1 to TRBJ2-3; D not certain. CDR1 is WNHNN, CDR2 SYGVQD, per germline (reference sequence). There are 14 residues in the CDR3. Deletions cut 2 bases from V and 2 bases from J, with 8 bases between. The CDR3 region is CASSETTHTDTQYF. The CDR3, as DNA: TGCGCCAGCAGTGAGACAACCCACACAGATACGCAGTATTTT.

This clone showed up many times. The same CDR3 can be traced to other DNA sequences in this sample. The chain links TRBV9 to TRBJ1-1; D gene unclear. The CDR3 extends over 13 amino acids. Trimming stripped 0 bases from V and 5 bases from J, with 8 bases between. Germline V gene lookup returns CDR1 SGDLS and CDR2 YYNGEE. CDR3 bases: TGTGCCAGCAGCGTAGCGTCTGGGACTGAAGCTTTCTTT. Translation gives CASSVASGTEAFF.

The chain joins TRBV5-1 to TRBJ2-3, with unresolved D. Per the germline V gene, CDR1 is SGHRS and CDR2 is YFSETQ. CDR3 length: 14 amino acids. V lost 5 bases and J 1 base, leaving 11 bases between the germline ends. The CDR3 loop reads CASRGWVGTDTQYF. DNA for the CDR3: TGCGCCAGCAGGGGGTGGGTAGGCACAGATACGCAGTATTTT.

This clone has at least ten counts. This chain connects TRBV19 to TRBJ2-2; a weak D match, TRBD2 (5 bases). CDR3 length: 14 residues. V was shortened by 6 bases and J by 5 bases, with 13 bases between the two germline ends. Germline lookup yields CDR1 LNHDA and CDR2 SQIVND (reference sequence). CDR3 in DNA: TGTGCCAGTAGCCGAGGATGGGAGACCGGGGAGCTGTTTTTT. As protein: CASSRGWETGELFF. The full variable domain, its missing parts supplied by reference TRBV19 and TRBJ2-2, is DGGITQSPKYLFRKEGQNVTLSCEQNLNHDAMYWYRQDPGQGLRLIYYSQIVNDFQKGDIAEGYSVSREKKESFPLTVTSAQKNPTAFYLCASSRGWETGELFFGEGSRLTVL.

This clone has more than one count but fewer than ten. V gene TRBV28 combines with J gene TRBJ1-4; D unresolved. The length of the CDR3 is 15 residues. V was clipped by 0 bases and J by 3 bases, with 8 bases between them. Germline CDR1 is MDHEN and CDR2 is SYDVKM. CDR3 loop: CASSLWMEANEKLFF. The DNA for the CDR3 is TGTGCCAGCAGTTTATGGATGGAGGCTAATGAAAAACTGTTTTTT.

This clone was observed a few times. V usage is TRBV6-6 and J usage is TRBJ2-1, with D unclear. The CDR3 is 12 residues long. The germline V and J ends were trimmed by 2 bases and 8 bases, with 7 bases remaining between them. CDR1 and CDR2 from the germline V gene are MNHNY and SVGAGI (reference sequence). The CDR3 nucleotides read TGTGCCAGCAGTTACGGCAACGATGAGCAGTTCTTC. Protein product: CASSYGNDEQFF.

This clone was detected once. This chain joins TRBV6-5 and TRBJ2-1; D is unresolved. CDR1 MNHEY and CDR2 SVGAGI come from the germline V gene. V was shortened by 2 bases and J by 10 bases, with 12 bases between the two germline ends. The CDR3 contains 13 residues. In DNA form, the CDR3 reads TGTGCCAGCAGTTACGCGCCAGCGTGGGAGCAGTTCTTC. Amino acid sequence: CASSYAPAWEQFF.

This clone was observed a handful of times. The chain is built from TRBV5-1 and TRBJ2-1; TRBD2 aligns across 9 bases. V shed 0 bases, J shed 8 bases, and the junction held 9 bases outside the gene matches. The V gene's germline CDR1 is SGHRS and CDR2 YFSETQ. This CDR3 comprises 16 residues. The CDR3 DNA is TGCGCCAGCAGCTTGGTACCTAGCGGGGTGGGGGATGAGCAGTTCTTC. It is translated as CASSLVPSGVGDEQFF.

This clone has at least ten counts. This chain uses TRBV2 with TRBJ2-1; 9 bases align to TRBD2. Looked up from germline, CDR1 is SNHLY and CDR2 is FYNNEI. This CDR3 has 17 residues. J gave up 9 bases and V 1 base, and 13 bases lay outside the gene matches. The CDR3 here is CASSEVGGGAIISEQFF. CDR3 nucleotides: TGTGCCAGCAGTGAAGTAGGCGGGGGGGCCATCATCTCTGAGCAGTTCTTC.

This clone was seen a few times. The V call is TRBV6-1, the J call TRBJ2-1; 9 bases match TRBD2. CDR3 size: 16 residues. The ends lost 2 bases at V and 3 bases at J; junction bases unmatched: 5. Germline V lookup: CDR1 MNHNS, CDR2 SASEGT. This CDR3 is CASSEKASGDYNEQFF. The CDR3 bases are TGTGCCAGCAGTGAAAAGGCTAGCGGGGACTACAATGAGCAGTTCTTC.

This clone has more than one count but fewer than ten. The CDR3 sequence: CASSGTGSRYEQYF. The CDR3 bases are TGTGCCAGCAGTGGGACAGGGAGTCGTTACGAGCAGTACTTC. The chain carries TRBV28 and TRBJ2-7; the match to TRBD1 covers 9 bases. Germline assignment: CDR1 MDHEN and CDR2 SYDVKM. With V trimmed by 5 bases and J by 4 bases, 6 bases remained unmatched. The CDR3 runs 14 residues.

This clone was counted only a few times. V gene TRBV7-2 combines with J gene TRBJ1-5; possible D gene TRBD1, 5 bases. The CDR3 has 14 amino acids. Trimming removed 5 bases from V and 2 bases from J, with 10 bases in between. From germline, CDR1 is SGHTA and CDR2 FQGNSA. This CDR3 reads CASSQGGGNQPQHF. CDR3 coding DNA: TGTGCCAGCAGCCAGGGAGGTGGCAATCAGCCCCAGCATTTT.